A selection of T cell receptor beta chains follows, all from one sample in a study of blood T cell repertoires in COVID-19. Clones were read by immunoSEQ multiplex PCR, and TCRdb kept only the in-frame ones, dropping some. The data show under 500,000 clones, with 85% to 90% seen just once and 0.9% to 1.2% held by the top ten. Sequencing was carried out using PBMCs or T cells enriched from blood (not recorded which). Receptors originate from a man aged 25-45 years who had recovered from COVID-19. Both conserved end residues are part of each CDR3. The D gene is left open where the match is weak. Rows give clone size only sometimes, using once, few, many, or a class for an expanded clone.

D: TRBD2
length: 15
size: NA
V: TRBV5-1
J: TRBJ2-7
DNA: TGCGCCAGCAGCTTCCCGACTAGCGGGAGTAACGAGCAGTACTTC
CDR3: CASSFPTSGSNEQYF

D: TRBD1
length: 15
size: NA
V: TRBV6-5
J: TRBJ1-1
DNA: TGTGCCAGCAGTTACTCGTGGACAGGGAACACTGAAGCTTTCTTT
CDR3: CASSYSWTGNTEAFF

D: TRBD2
length: 14
size: few
V: TRBV6-5
J: TRBJ2-7
DNA: TGTGCCCCGACCCCTAGCGGGAGGTCTTACGAGCAGTACTTC
CDR3: CAPTPSGRSYEQYF

D: NA
length: 13
size: NA
V: TRBV14
J: TRBJ2-5
DNA: TGTGCCAGCAGCCTGGGGCGCCAAGAGACCCAGTACTTC
CDR3: CASSLGRQETQYF

D: NA
length: 14
size: NA
V: TRBV11-2
J: TRBJ2-7
DNA: TGTGCCAGCAGACCCATAGACACCTCCTACGAGCAGTACTTC
CDR3: CASRPIDTSYEQYF

D: TRBD1
length: 14
size: NA
V: TRBV2
J: TRBJ1-4
DNA: TGTGCCAGCAAACCCGGGACAGGGGACGAAAAACTGTTTTTT
CDR3: CASKPGTGDEKLFF

D: NA
length: 14
size: NA
V: TRBV4-1
J: TRBJ2-1
DNA: TGCGCCAGCAGCCAAGAAGCACCTCACAATGAGCAGTTCTTC
CDR3: CASSQEAPHNEQFF

D: TRBD1
length: 12
size: NA
V: TRBV10-1
J: TRBJ1-1
DNA: TGCGCCAGCAGCTTTACAGGGGGCCGGACTTTCTTT
CDR3: CASSFTGGRTFF

D: TRBD1
length: 14
size: NA
V: TRBV19
J: TRBJ2-1
DNA: TGTGCCAGTAGCCCCGGGACAGGGCTCGGGGAGCAGTTCTTC
CDR3: CASSPGTGLGEQFF

D: NA
length: 15
size: NA
V: TRBV6-5
J: TRBJ2-7
DNA: TGTGCCAGCACCCCCCTTCCGGGACTCTCCTACGAGCAGTACTTC
CDR3: CASTPLPGLSYEQYF

D: NA
length: 12
size: NA
V: TRBV18
J: TRBJ2-5
DNA: TGTGCCAGCTCACCAGGGGGGGAGACCCAGTACTTC
CDR3: CASSPGGETQYF

D: NA
length: 14
size: NA
V: TRBV18
J: TRBJ1-5
DNA: TGTGCCAGCTCGCCAGGCATAGCGGATCAGCCCCAGCATTTT
CDR3: CASSPGIADQPQHF

D: NA
length: 15
size: NA
V: TRBV27
J: TRBJ2-7
DNA: TGTGCCAGCAGTTTAAGGGGCAGTGGTGCCTACGAGCAGTACTTC
CDR3: CASSLRGSGAYEQYF

D: TRBD1
length: 16
size: NA
V: TRBV6-2/TRBV6-3
J: TRBJ1-5
DNA: TGTGCCAGCAGTTACATAGGACAGGGTCCCAATCAGCCCCAGCATTTT
CDR3: CASSYIGQGPNQPQHF

D: TRBD2
length: 16
size: NA
V: TRBV27
J: TRBJ2-7
DNA: TGTGCCAGCAGTTTCTCGGAAGCGGGAGGGGTCTACGAGCAGTACTTC
CDR3: CASSFSEAGGVYEQYF

D: NA
length: 13
size: once
V: TRBV7-9
J: TRBJ1-6
DNA: TGTGCCAGCAGCTCCGTTGGGGGGGAAACCCTCCACTTT
CDR3: CASSSVGGETLHF

D: NA
length: 13
size: NA
V: TRBV7-2
J: TRBJ2-7
DNA: TGTGCCAGCAGCTCCAGCGTGGTCTACGAGCAGTACTTC
CDR3: CASSSSVVYEQYF

D: NA
length: 15
size: once
V: TRBV21-1
J: TRBJ1-2
DNA: TGTGCCAGCAGCTTCCGACGACAGGGTGAGTATGGCTACACCTTC
CDR3: CASSFRRQGEYGYTF

D: TRBD1
length: 17
size: NA
V: TRBV18
J: TRBJ1-5
DNA: TGTGCCAGCTCGCCCAAAGGAGACAGGGTCAGCAATCAGCCCCAGCATTTT
CDR3: CASSPKGDRVSNQPQHF

D: NA
length: 16
size: few
V: TRBV30
J: TRBJ1-4
DNA: TGTGCCTGGAGTCCCACCTCCGGAGCAACTAATGAAAAACTGTTTTTT
CDR3: CAWSPTSGATNEKLFF

D: NA
length: 12
size: NA
V: TRBV27
J: TRBJ2-1
DNA: TGTGCCACCCCCCGGGGATCAAATGAGCAGTTCTTC
CDR3: CATPRGSNEQFF

D: TRBD2
length: 14
size: NA
V: TRBV7-9
J: TRBJ2-7
DNA: TGTGCCAGCAGCTTTAGCGGGGCACCCTACGAGCAGTACTTC
CDR3: CASSFSGAPYEQYF

D: NA
length: 15
size: NA
V: TRBV18
J: TRBJ1-2
DNA: TGTGCCAGCTCACTTACAGCAAACGGTGGCTATGGCTACACCTTC
CDR3: CASSLTANGGYGYTF

D: NA
length: 15
size: once
V: TRBV20-1
J: TRBJ2-2
DNA: TGCAGTGCTAGTCCATCTCGGGGTTTCACCGGGGAGCTGTTTTTT
CDR3: CSASPSRGFTGELFF

D: TRBD2
length: 16
size: NA
V: TRBV5-1
J: TRBJ2-3
DNA: TGCGCCAGCAGCTTGGGATCTAGCGGCAGCACAGATACGCAGTATTTT
CDR3: CASSLGSSGSTDTQYF

D: TRBD1
length: 13
size: NA
V: TRBV6-5
J: TRBJ2-7
DNA: TGTGCCAGCAGATCGGGACAGGGATACGAGCAGTACTTC
CDR3: CASRSGQGYEQYF

D: NA
length: 14
size: NA
V: TRBV19
J: TRBJ2-5
DNA: TGTGCCAGTAGCCCACTACTAGTAAAAGAGACCCAGTACTTC
CDR3: CASSPLLVKETQYF

D: TRBD1
length: 13
size: NA
V: TRBV2
J: TRBJ2-5
DNA: TGTGCCAGCAGTACAGGGGGCGGTGAGACCCAGTACTTC
CDR3: CASSTGGGETQYF

D: TRBD2
length: 13
size: NA
V: TRBV28
J: TRBJ2-1
DNA: TGTGCCAGCGGACTAGCGGGTTCAAATGAGCAGTTCTTC
CDR3: CASGLAGSNEQFF

D: NA
length: 13
size: NA
V: TRBV30
J: TRBJ2-7
DNA: TGTGCCTGGAGTGTTGGAGGGGCCTACGAGCAGTACTTC
CDR3: CAWSVGGAYEQYF

D: TRBD2
length: 15
size: NA
V: TRBV2
J: TRBJ2-1
DNA: TGTGCCAGCACGGGAACTAGCGGGATCATCAATGAGCAGTTCTTC
CDR3: CASTGTSGIINEQFF

D: NA
length: 17
size: NA
V: TRBV13
J: TRBJ1-6
DNA: TGTGCCAGCAGCTTAAGGGGACCCCGCGGGGATTTGCTACCCCTCCACTTT
CDR3: CASSLRGPRGDLLPLHF

D: NA
length: 14
size: NA
V: TRBV5-1
J: TRBJ1-4
DNA: TGCGCCAGCAGCTCCAGGGGAGAGGGGGAAAAACTGTTTTTT
CDR3: CASSSRGEGEKLFF

D: NA
length: 15
size: NA
V: TRBV28
J: TRBJ2-5
DNA: TGTGCCAGCAGTTCCGTGACAGGACCCCAAGAGACCCAGTACTTC
CDR3: CASSSVTGPQETQYF

D: NA
length: 11
size: NA
V: TRBV28
J: TRBJ2-1
DNA: TGTGCCAGCAGGCTAAAGGGGATCCTGTTCTTC
CDR3: CASRLKGILFF